The present T cell receptor (beta chain) was sequenced within a study of blood T cells in healthy people across ages. As to this clonotype: The antigen remains unidentified. This may arise from a read error, as a much more abundant clone is one base away.

Combining a sample-barcoded 5' primer with a J-beta primer mix, a second PCR ran for roughly 7 to 12 cycles. Every sample produced at least 2.5 million CDR3-containing paired-end reads. Each CDR3 protein gets one entry after TCRdb re-called the 5' RACE reads with MiXCR. The sample has over 1,500,000 distinct CDR3 sequences; more than 35% are singletons. CDR1 DFQATT and CDR2 SNEGSKA come from the germline V gene (reference sequence). The length of the CDR3 is 13 residues. General study findings and limits: TCR beta diversity per million T cells fell roughly linearly with age.

Each of the donors had roughly 9.1 milliliters of peripheral blood drawn into EDTA-treated Vacutainer tubes. Total RNA, at least 5 micrograms per sample, was extracted from PBMCs. The sample consisted of blood. The gene calls are TRBV20-1 and TRBJ2-1; a possible D gene is TRBD2 (5 bases). The clonotype comes from a human donor in good health. In DNA form, the CDR3 reads TGCGGTGCTGGGATCTCTAGCCCGGTTGAGCAGTTCTTC. The encoded protein is CGAGISSPVEQFF.